This T cell receptor beta chain was found in a study of shared clonotypes between healthy human individuals. V lost 4 bases, J lost 8 bases, and 17 bases lay in between. This CDR3 is built from 14 residues. The germline CDR1 and CDR2 sequences are SGHVS and FQNEAQ. Naive CD8 cells lacked CD45RO, underwent positive selection for CCR7 and left out terminally differentiated effector memory CD45RA+ cells. The assay was immunoSEQ multiplex PCR, and TCRdb's table has in-frame clones only and misses some. Of 450,000 to 700,000 clones listed, 95% are singletons. The specimen was naive CD8+ T cells sorted from blood. This TCR was sampled from a woman aged 25 to 45 in good health. The chain has TRBV7-8 and TRBJ1-2; no reliable D call. DNA of the CDR3: TGTGCCAGCAGCTCCAGTCCGCCGCCGGCGGGCTACACCTTC. Protein sequence: CASSSSPPPAGYTF.